This is a list of T cell receptor beta chains from one sample in a study of cytomegalovirus exposure and HLA in healthy donors. TCRdb's table, derived via immunoSEQ multiplex PCR, lists solely in-frame clones and lacks some. This sample has around 190,000 clones; 70% to 85% occur once, and the top ten carry 0.95% to 1.5%. Sequencing was done on a sample of PBMCs. All receptors come from a girl between 2 and 10 years old in good health and CMV-seropositive. The CDR3 runs from the conserved cysteine through the conserved F or W. The D gene is left open where the match is weak. Not all rows give a size; the values are once, few, many and, for expanded clones, a class.

CDR3 length | clone size | J gene | D gene | V gene | CDR3 DNA | CDR3 protein
16 | . | TRBJ2-1 | TRBD2 | TRBV5-4 | TGTGCCAGCAGCCAAGTAGCGGGAGCGAAGTACAATGAGCAGTTCTTC | CASSQVAGAKYNEQFF
16 | . | TRBJ2-5 | TRBD2 | TRBV7-9 | TGTGCCAGCAGCCCGACCTCACTAGCGGGTTATCAGACCCAGTACTTC | CASSPTSLAGYQTQYF
15 | . | TRBJ1-6 | TRBD1 | TRBV6-1 | TGTGCCAGCAGTGGAGACAGGGGGCGTAATTCACCCCTCCACTTT | CASSGDRGRNSPLHF
17 | . | TRBJ2-7 | . | TRBV14 | TGTGCCAGCAGCCAAAGGGCGAACAGGGTTCAGTCTGACGAGCAGTACTTC | CASSQRANRVQSDEQYF
14 | . | TRBJ2-3 | TRBD2 | TRBV25-1 | TGTGCCAGCAGCGGGGGGGCTAACACAGATACGCAGTATTTT | CASSGGANTDTQYF
15 | . | TRBJ2-7 | . | TRBV5-1 | TGCGCCAGCAGCTTGGAGGACAGTCCCCTCTACGAGCAGTACTTC | CASSLEDSPLYEQYF
14 | . | TRBJ1-3 | . | TRBV2 | TGTGCCAGCAGTGAACTTCTCTCTGGAAACACCATATATTTT | CASSELLSGNTIYF
12 | once | TRBJ1-1 | . | TRBV28 | TGTGCCAGCAGTTTAACAGCAGCTGAAGCTTTCTTT | CASSLTAAEAFF
14 | . | TRBJ1-1 | . | TRBV27 | TGTGCCAGCAGTTACTTCAGGGGTGGCACTGAAGCTTTCTTT | CASSYFRGGTEAFF
14 | . | TRBJ2-7 | . | TRBV4-1 | TGCGCCAGCAGCCCGCACCCCGCCCTATTTAAGCAGTACTTC | CASSPHPALFKQYF
12 | . | TRBJ2-7 | . | TRBV25-1 | TGTGCCAGCGGCGTCGGAGGTAACGAGCAGTACTTC | CASGVGGNEQYF
14 | once | TRBJ1-2 | . | TRBV5-1 | TGCGCCAGCAGCTTACAGGGTTCTCAGTATGGCTACACCTTC | CASSLQGSQYGYTF
15 | . | TRBJ2-6 | . | TRBV5-1 | TGCGCCAGCAGCTCCCCTAGCTTTGGGGCCAACGTCCTGACTTTC | CASSSPSFGANVLTF
15 | . | TRBJ2-7 | . | TRBV6-5 | TGTGCCAGCAGTTACTCGGATGCTAGCTCCTACGAGCAGTACTTC | CASSYSDASSYEQYF
15 | . | TRBJ2-3 | . | TRBV9 | TGTGCCAGCAGCATTAGGGGGACATACACAGATACGCAGTATTTT | CASSIRGTYTDTQYF
15 | . | TRBJ2-7 | TRBD2 | TRBV28 | TGTGCCAGCAGTTTAAGTGACGGCGGGAGTGGCGAGCAGTACTTC | CASSLSDGGSGEQYF
14 | . | TRBJ1-3 | . | TRBV4-1 | TGCGCCAGCAGCCATCCTCTAAGGGGGAACACCATATATTTT | CASSHPLRGNTIYF